A selection of T cell receptor beta chains follows, all from one sample in a study of blood T cell repertoires in COVID-19. Assay used: immunoSEQ multiplex PCR; TCRdb lists only in-frame clones, some missing. In the table there are hundreds of thousands of clones, 89% of which are singletons. The material sequenced was PBMCs or T cells enriched from blood (not recorded which). These receptors came from a woman aged 30 to 39 with acute COVID-19. Both conserved end residues are part of each CDR3. The D gene is left open where the match is weak. Clone sizes are given selectively: once, few, many, or a class where the clone is expanded.

v_call	d_call	cdr3_length	j_call	clone_size	cdr3_aa	cdr3_nt
TRBV7-9	.	15	TRBJ1-1	.	CASSARLGLNTEAFF	TGTGCCAGCAGCGCCAGGTTAGGCTTGAACACTGAAGCTTTCTTT
TRBV6-6	TRBD2	14	TRBJ2-3	.	CASSLASGTDTQYF	TGTGCCAGCAGTCTCGCTAGCGGGACAGATACGCAGTATTTT
TRBV10-1	.	13	TRBJ1-6	.	CASSEVIDSPLHF	TGCGCCAGCAGTGAGGTGATAGATTCACCCCTCCACTTT
TRBV7-2	.	13	TRBJ1-5	.	CASSFQSNQPQHF	TGTGCCAGCAGCTTCCAAAGCAATCAGCCCCAGCATTTT
TRBV5-1	.	15	TRBJ1-6	few	CASSDGAGRNSPLHF	TGCGCCAGCAGCGACGGGGCGGGGCGGAATTCACCCCTCCACTTT
TRBV18	TRBD2	17	TRBJ2-3	.	CASSPWTSGGSTDTQYF	TGTGCCAGCTCTCCTTGGACTAGCGGGGGGTCCACAGATACGCAGTATTTT
TRBV4-1	.	15	TRBJ1-5	.	CASSLEFWTYQPQHF	TGCGCCAGCAGCCTTGAGTTTTGGACTTATCAGCCCCAGCATTTT
TRBV9	.	13	TRBJ1-5	.	CASSVGGGQPQHF	TGTGCCAGCAGCGTAGGAGGAGGGCAGCCCCAGCATTTT
TRBV7-2	.	16	TRBJ2-7	.	CASSPQGGTYTYEQYF	TGTGCCAGCAGCCCTCAGGGGGGAACCTACACCTACGAGCAGTACTTC
TRBV2	TRBD1	13	TRBJ1-5	.	CASSGTGDQPQHF	TGTGCCAGCAGTGGGACAGGAGATCAGCCCCAGCATTTT
TRBV2	TRBD1	15	TRBJ1-5	.	CASSEGQGTGQPQHF	TGTGCCAGCAGTGAGGGACAGGGAACGGGTCAGCCCCAGCATTTT
TRBV14	TRBD1	16	TRBJ1-1	.	CASSQVGQGDGTEAFF	TGTGCCAGCAGCCAAGTTGGACAGGGGGACGGGACTGAAGCTTTCTTT
TRBV6-5	TRBD2	13	TRBJ2-1	.	CASTYRGGDEQFF	TGTGCCAGCACTTACCGGGGGGGCGATGAGCAGTTCTTC
TRBV19	.	12	TRBJ2-2	.	CASSTFTGELFF	TGTGCCAGTAGTACCTTCACCGGGGAGCTGTTTTTT
TRBV9	.	13	TRBJ2-5	.	CASSGFEQGTQYF	TGTGCCAGCAGCGGGTTTGAGCAGGGGACCCAGTACTTC
TRBV9	TRBD1	14	TRBJ2-7	.	CASSVADRVEEQYF	TGTGCCAGCAGCGTAGCCGACAGGGTGGAAGAGCAGTACTTC
TRBV5-4	.	17	TRBJ2-3	.	CASSLPGAGAGTDTQYF	TGTGCCAGCAGCTTGCCAGGGGCGGGGGCGGGCACAGATACGCAGTATTTT
TRBV27	TRBD2	17	TRBJ2-1	.	CASSAHYSSGAYNEQFF	TGTGCCAGCAGTGCCCACTATAGTAGCGGGGCCTACAATGAGCAGTTCTTC
TRBV12-3/TRBV12-4	.	12	TRBJ1-1	.	CASSFSRTEAFF	TGTGCCAGCAGTTTTTCTCGGACTGAAGCTTTCTTT
TRBV6-1	.	15	TRBJ1-5	.	CASSDEWYSNQPQHF	TGTGCCAGCAGTGACGAGTGGTATAGCAATCAGCCCCAGCATTTT
TRBV29-1	TRBD1	15	TRBJ1-1	.	CSVKGDRGSGTEAFF	TGCAGCGTGAAGGGGGACAGGGGTAGTGGCACTGAAGCTTTCTTT
TRBV30	TRBD1	15	TRBJ1-4	.	CAWRRTGGYYEKLFF	TGTGCCTGGAGGCGGACAGGGGGCTATTATGAAAAACTGTTTTTT
TRBV7-7	TRBD2	18	TRBJ2-2	.	CASSLTLAGAQNTGELFF	TGTGCCAGCAGCTTAACGCTAGCGGGGGCCCAAAACACCGGGGAGCTGTTTTTT
TRBV15	.	16	TRBJ1-4	.	CATSRDRAGRDEKLFF	TGTGCCACCAGCAGAGATCGGGCAGGGAGGGACGAAAAACTGTTTTTT
TRBV4-2	.	15	TRBJ1-4	.	CASSQDGQADEKLFF	TGTGCCAGCAGCCAAGATGGCCAGGCCGATGAAAAACTGTTTTTT
TRBV10-1	.	13	TRBJ1-5	.	CASSEDGNQPQHF	TGCGCCAGCAGTGAGGACGGGAATCAGCCCCAGCATTTT
TRBV5-1	TRBD1	18	TRBJ1-4	.	CASSLGGGTGPTNEKLFF	TGCGCCAGCAGCTTGGGAGGTGGGACAGGTCCAACTAATGAAAAACTGTTTTTT
TRBV27	TRBD1	14	TRBJ1-6	.	CASALGQGRSPLHF	TGTGCCAGCGCCCTAGGACAGGGACGTTCACCCCTCCACTTT
TRBV18	.	16	TRBJ1-1	once	CASSPPGRQGLTEAFF	TGTGCCAGCTCACCTCCCGGCAGGCAGGGGCTCACTGAAGCTTTCTTT
TRBV12-2	.	14	TRBJ1-6	.	CASRLVTANSPLHF	TGTGCAAGTCGCTTAGTAACAGCTAATTCACCCCTCCACTTT
TRBV15	.	13	TRBJ1-5	once	CATSSSLNQPQHF	TGTGCCACCAGCAGTTCGTTAAATCAGCCCCAGCATTTT
TRBV6-5	.	14	TRBJ1-4	.	CASSYSSGREKLFF	TGTGCCAGCAGTTACTCATCGGGTCGAGAAAAACTGTTTTTT
TRBV12-3/TRBV12-4	TRBD1	12	TRBJ2-5	.	CASSPRGQKINF	TGTGCCAGCAGTCCCCGGGGACAGAAGATAAACTTC
TRBV15	.	17	TRBJ1-2	.	CATSPQAGQQINYGYTF	TGTGCCACCAGCCCTCAGGCTGGACAGCAAATTAACTATGGCTACACCTTC
TRBV5-5	.	13	TRBJ2-7	.	CASSLTGSYEQYF	TGTGCCAGCAGCCTTACAGGTTCCTACGAGCAGTACTTC
TRBV13	TRBD2	15	TRBJ2-1	few	CASTPPGLAYNEQFF	TGTGCCAGTACACCTCCGGGACTAGCCTACAATGAGCAGTTCTTC
TRBV6-4	TRBD1	16	TRBJ1-1	.	CASNTQGADKNTEAFF	TGTGCCAGCAATACACAGGGGGCCGACAAGAACACTGAAGCTTTCTTT
TRBV6-2/TRBV6-3	.	14	TRBJ1-5	.	CASSYATGLQPQHF	TGTGCCAGCAGTTACGCCACAGGGCTTCAGCCCCAGCATTTT
TRBV7-3	.	15	TRBJ1-3	.	CASSLVGAPGNTIYF	TGTGCCAGCAGCTTGGTGGGGGCACCTGGAAACACCATATATTTT
TRBV5-1	.	15	TRBJ2-7	.	CASSLARRLPTEQYF	TGCGCCAGCAGCTTGGCCAGGCGTCTGCCTACCGAGCAGTACTTC
TRBV7-2	TRBD2	14	TRBJ2-3	.	CANSAGASTDTQYF	TGTGCCAACTCAGCGGGGGCCTCCACAGATACGCAGTATTTT
TRBV6-5	.	14	TRBJ2-3	.	CASSYGSRADTQYF	TGTGCCAGCAGTTACGGATCGCGGGCAGATACGCAGTATTTT
TRBV10-2	.	13	TRBJ1-3	.	CASSRVSGNTIYF	TGCGCCAGCAGCAGGGTCAGCGGAAACACCATATATTTT
TRBV5-1	.	14	TRBJ2-7	.	CASSLSTDSYEQYF	TGCGCCAGCAGCTTGTCGACAGATTCCTACGAGCAGTACTTC
TRBV7-8	.	14	TRBJ1-5	.	CASSGRGGNQPQHF	TGTGCCAGCAGTGGGCGGGGGGGCAATCAGCCCCAGCATTTT
TRBV6-2/TRBV6-3	.	15	TRBJ1-1	.	CASSPLRGAPTEAFF	TGTGCCAGCAGTCCCCTCAGGGGAGCCCCCACTGAAGCTTTCTTT
TRBV5-1	.	15	TRBJ1-4	.	CASSLLGGGDEKLFF	TGCGCCAGCAGCTTGTTGGGTGGGGGGGATGAAAAACTGTTTTTT
TRBV10-3	.	15	TRBJ1-2	.	CAISKGGDSIVGYTF	TGTGCCATCAGTAAAGGCGGGGACTCCATTGTGGGCTACACCTTC
TRBV12-3/TRBV12-4	.	13	TRBJ1-1	.	CASTPTGRTEAFF	TGTGCCAGCACCCCGACAGGTCGAACTGAAGCTTTCTTT
TRBV6-2/TRBV6-3	TRBD1	16	TRBJ2-2	.	CASSHMDRLYTGELFF	TGTGCCAGCAGCCACATGGACAGGTTATACACCGGGGAGCTGTTTTTT
TRBV9	.	16	TRBJ1-2	.	CARKGADHQKMYGYTF	TGTGCCCGCAAAGGGGCGGATCATCAAAAAATGTATGGCTACACCTTC
TRBV28	.	14	TRBJ1-5	once	CASTLPGIHQPQHF	TGTGCCAGCACCCTTCCAGGGATTCATCAGCCCCAGCATTTT